Listed here are 13 T cell receptor beta chains from one sample, sequenced in a study of cytomegalovirus exposure and HLA in healthy donors. Using immunoSEQ multiplex PCR, the repertoire was profiled, and TCRdb retains in-frame clones only, with some absent. The sample carries under 300,000 clones, around 87% recorded once. Sequenced: PBMCs. The receptor set was obtained from a woman in her twenties or thirties in good health and CMV-seropositive.

The gene calls are TRBV19 and TRBJ1-2, with D possibly being TRBD1 (5 bases). CDR1 and CDR2 from the germline V gene are LNHDA and SQIVND (reference sequence). The germline V and J ends were trimmed by 6 bases and 4 bases, with 15 bases remaining between them. The CDR3 has 14 amino acids. The CDR3 reads CASSSGGGAYGYTF. The CDR3 DNA is TGTGCCAGTAGCTCCGGTGGAGGGGCCTATGGCTACACCTTC.

The chain couples TRBV21-1 to TRBJ1-5; TRBD1, the table's D call, was not compared with the DNA. TRBV21-1 is flagged as a pseudogene. The CDR3 is 12 residues long. Here the CDR3 DNA reads TGTGCCAGCAGTATTCTCACAGGGTTGAAGCATTTT. Protein sequence: CASSILTGLKHF.

The CDR3 DNA sequence: TGTGCCAGCAGCTTAGTGGCTAGCGGGTATACTGCCTACGAGCAGTACTTC. This codes for CASSLVASGYTAYEQYF. The V gene is TRBV7-9, the J gene TRBJ2-7, with 8 bases matching TRBD2. Germline assignment: CDR1 SEHNR and CDR2 FQNEAQ (reference sequence). The CDR3 is 17 amino acids. J gave up 2 bases and V 1 base, and 10 bases lay outside the gene matches.

The chain employs TRBV14 and TRBJ1-5, with a tentative D call TRBD1 (5 bases). The CDR3 has 12 amino acids. Germline-derived CDR1 and CDR2 are SGHDN and FVKESK. Deletions cut 3 bases from V and 15 bases from J, with 15 bases between. CDR3: CASSQEGRGRHF. Here the CDR3 DNA reads TGTGCCAGCAGCCAGGAGGGGAGGGGACGGCATTTT. Variable domain in full (rest from reference TRBV14 and TRBJ1-5): EAGVTQFPSHSVIEKGQTVTLRCDPISGHDNLYWYRRVMGKEIKFLLHFVKESKQDESGMPNNRFLAERTGGTYSTLKVQPAELEDSGVYFCASSQEGRGRHFGDGTRLSIL.

The chain joins TRBV7-9 to TRBJ2-7; D gene uncertain. The CDR3 has 13 residues. CDR1 is SEHNR, CDR2 FQNEAQ, per germline (reference sequence). The V and J ends lost 5 bases and 5 bases respectively, with 13 bases between them. The CDR3 protein is CASSIRGSNEQYF. The CDR3 bases are TGTGCCAGCAGCATTAGAGGAAGTAACGAGCAGTACTTC.

CDR3 in amino acids: CASSERGQGLNGYTF. The CDR3 DNA reads as TGTGCCAGCAGTGAGCGGGGACAGGGACTCAATGGCTACACCTTC. The chain links TRBV25-1 to TRBJ1-2, with 9 bases identical to TRBD1. There are 15 residues in the CDR3. The trim removed 3 bases at V and 6 bases at J, leaving 8 bases unmatched. CDR1 is MGHDK and CDR2 is SYGVNS in the germline V gene.

Concerning this clone itself: Other nucleotide sequences from this sample produce the same CDR3. Here the CDR3 reads CASSLGTSGSYEQYF. The CDR3 DNA reads TGTGCCAGCAGTCTGGGGACTAGCGGATCCTACGAGCAGTACTTC. The rearrangement uses TRBV6-5 and TRBJ2-7; 11 nucleotides align to TRBD2. The ends lost 5 bases at V and 1 base at J; junction bases unmatched: 4. CDR1 is MNHEY, CDR2 SVGAGI, per germline. This CDR3 comprises 15 residues.

This rearrangement joins TRBV11-2 to TRBJ2-3; 7 bases agree with TRBD2. Germline V gives CDR1 SGHAT, CDR2 FQNNGV. The length of the CDR3 is 15 residues. V lost 5 bases, J lost 5 bases, and 10 bases stayed unmatched. The CDR3 DNA reads TGTGCCAGCAGCCCTCCAACTAGCGAGAGAGATACGCAGTATTTT. Translated: CASSPPTSERDTQYF.

The V gene is TRBV28, the J gene TRBJ1-5; unclear D gene. CDR3 length: 12 amino acids. CDR1 and CDR2 (germline): MDHEN, SYDVKM. Trimming removed 7 bases from V and 2 bases from J, with 6 bases in between. The CDR3 DNA reads as TGTGCCAGCACGGGAGGCAATCAGCCCCAGCATTTT. Translation gives CASTGGNQPQHF.

The chain recombines TRBV27 with TRBJ2-1; the match to TRBD2 covers 14 bases. This CDR3 has 17 residues. CDR1 is MNHEY and CDR2 is SMNVEV in the germline V gene (reference sequence). The V segment lost 2 bases and the J segment 9 bases; nucleotides outside the gene matches: 9. CDR3 region: CASSLLGLAGGIGEQFF. DNA of the CDR3: TGTGCCAGCAGTTTACTTGGACTAGCGGGAGGAATTGGTGAGCAGTTCTTC.

The CDR3 loop is CASSYREFGGYTF. CDR3 coding DNA: TGTGCCAGCAGTTACCGGGAGTTCGGTGGCTACACCTTC. This chain connects TRBV6-5 to TRBJ1-2, with D unclear. This CDR3 spans 13 amino acids. Germline CDR1 MNHEY, CDR2 SVGAGI. V lost 2 bases to trimming and J lost 7 bases, with 11 bases between them.

This clone was seen just once. In DNA, the CDR3 is TGTGCCAGCAGCCTGCGTATACCGGGACAGGCCCGTTTCTCCTACGAGCAGTACTTC. Residues: CASSLRIPGQARFSYEQYF. The J gene is TRBJ2-7, the V gene TRBV14; 8 bases are shared with TRBD1. The length of the CDR3 is 19 residues. Per germline, CDR1 SGHDN and CDR2 FVKESK. With 4 bases clipped from V and 0 bases from J, the junction kept 17 bases outside the gene matches. The entire variable domain, with the rest obtained from reference TRBV14 and TRBJ2-7, is as follows: EAGVTQFPSHSVIEKGQTVTLRCDPISGHDNLYWYRRVMGKEIKFLLHFVKESKQDESGMPNNRFLAERTGGTYSTLKVQPAELEDSGVYFCASSLRIPGQARFSYEQYFGPGTRLTVT.

The chain combines TRBV11-2 with TRBJ1-1, with 7 positions matching TRBD1. The germline gives CDR1 SGHAT, CDR2 FQNNGV. V dropped 5 bases and J dropped 1; count of bases not matched to a gene: 4. The CDR3 consists of 14 residues. The chain's CDR3 is CASSLGQTNTEAFF. Written as DNA, the CDR3 is TGTGCCAGCAGCCTGGGACAGACGAACACTGAAGCTTTCTTT.